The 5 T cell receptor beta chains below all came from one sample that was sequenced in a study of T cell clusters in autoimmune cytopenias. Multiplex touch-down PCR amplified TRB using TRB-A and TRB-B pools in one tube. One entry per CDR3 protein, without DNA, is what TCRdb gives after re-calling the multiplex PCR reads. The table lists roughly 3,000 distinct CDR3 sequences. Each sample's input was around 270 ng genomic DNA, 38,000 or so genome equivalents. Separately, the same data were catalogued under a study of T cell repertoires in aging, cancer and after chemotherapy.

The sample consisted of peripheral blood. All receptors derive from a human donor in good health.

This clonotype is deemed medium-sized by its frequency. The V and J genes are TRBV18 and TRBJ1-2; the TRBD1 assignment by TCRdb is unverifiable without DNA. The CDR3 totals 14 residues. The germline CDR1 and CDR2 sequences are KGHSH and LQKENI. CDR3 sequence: CASSPIPDTDGYTF.

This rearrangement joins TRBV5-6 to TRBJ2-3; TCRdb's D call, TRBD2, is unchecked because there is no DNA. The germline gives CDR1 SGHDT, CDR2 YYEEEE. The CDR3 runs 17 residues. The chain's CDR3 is CASSLRGLAPSTDTQYF. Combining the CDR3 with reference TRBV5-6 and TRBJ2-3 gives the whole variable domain DAGVTQSPTHLIKTRGQQVTLRCSPKSGHDTVSWYQQALGQGPQFIFQYYEEEERQRGNFPDRFSGHQFPNYSSELNVNALLLGDSALYLCASSLRGLAPSTDTQYFGPGTRLTVL.

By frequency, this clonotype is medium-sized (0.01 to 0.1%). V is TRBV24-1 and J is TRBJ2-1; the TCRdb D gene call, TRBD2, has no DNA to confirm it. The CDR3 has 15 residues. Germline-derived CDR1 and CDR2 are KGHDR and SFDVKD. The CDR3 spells CATMAGGPSYNEQFF.

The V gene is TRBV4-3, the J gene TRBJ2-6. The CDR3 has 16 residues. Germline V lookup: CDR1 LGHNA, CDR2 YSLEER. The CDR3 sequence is CASSQTIRVGANVLTF.

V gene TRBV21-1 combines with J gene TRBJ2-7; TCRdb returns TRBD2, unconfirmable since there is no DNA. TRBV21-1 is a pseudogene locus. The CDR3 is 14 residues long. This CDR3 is CASSELAGGGQQYF.